The clone carrying this TCR beta chain was detected once. Its specificity is not known. The data were obtained in a study of a mutant IDH1 vaccine in newly diagnosed glioma. Study at large: The treated population exhibited a male proportion of about 60%, a female proportion of roughly 40%, and a mean age of about 39 years.

Germline V lookup: CDR1 SGHKS, CDR2 YYEKEE (reference sequence). Trimming left V 0 bases short and J 3 bases short, with 13 bases between. The CDR3 length is 16 residues. Generated by immunoSEQ multiplex PCR, the TCRdb table keeps only in-frame clones and is missing some. The table lists approximately 100,000 clones, around 90% of them singletons. The time point is: baseline, week 1 (first vaccination visit). The treatment: pre-vaccination baseline after standard-of-care therapy. Each of the donors came in with new WHO grade 3 or 4 astrocytomas that were IDH1-mutant and ATRX-lost. The study, taken as a whole, reports: Pseudoprogression seemed unrelated to changes in top peripheral T cell clonotypes. The vaccine induced immune responses, and these occurred in 93.3% of patients.

The chain employs TRBV5-5 and TRBJ1-5, with D unresolved. This TCR derives from a woman aged 45-65 years with glioma. Material: PBMCs, obtained from a glioma patient treated with radiotherapy, temozolomide or both. CDR3 nucleotide sequence: TGTGCCAGCAGCTTGGAATATTCAGGATACAATCAGCCCCAGCATTTT. Encoded protein: CASSLEYSGYNQPQHF.